Here is one T cell receptor beta chain with its context. This clone was observed a handful of times. What this receptor recognizes is not known. No quality values exist for individual bases; no much larger clone is one base distant. This sample stems from a study of CD8+ T cells in alopecia areata listed by TCRdb under 2018. About the study as a whole: Treated patients were enrolled in an open-label pilot trial of oral tofacitinib at 5 to 10 mg twice daily for moderate-to-severe alopecia areata. Patients received tofacitinib for 6 to 18 months and were then followed off drug for 6 months to check for delayed response and recurrence. For the treated patients, the SALT score, which quantifies what percentage of scalp surface area is affected, served as the measure of disease severity. To study T cell clonal expansion in alopecia areata, the researchers applied high-throughput TCRbeta sequencing to both the C3H/HeJ mouse model and human patients. Scalp tissue and sorted CD4+ and CD8+ peripheral blood T cells from patchy and totalis/universalis alopecia areata patients and from healthy controls were covered by human TCRbeta sequencing. Patients on tofacitinib were biopsied at baseline and after 4 and 24 weeks of treatment, and several of the patients also had a later scalp biopsy. Scalp clonality was compared among normal scalp (n=4), patchy alopecia areata scalp (n=8), and alopecia totalis/universalis scalp (n=8). RNA came from the PAXgene miRNA kit for fixed scalp, the miRNeasy kit for PBMCs, and the RNeasy kit for mouse skin. TCRbeta CDR3 regions were amplified by immunoSEQ multiplex PCR with 35 Vbeta forward and 13 Jbeta reverse primers. Findings and caveats that apply to the study as a whole: With tofacitinib, both scalp clonality and the number of expanded CD8+ clones among the top 100 scalp clones went down significantly. Compared with normal scalp, lesional scalp, particularly in alopecia totalis/universalis, had higher clonality and more expanded CD8+ clones, which suggests antigenic drive. Because the treated cohort was small and had just a single nonresponder, larger studies are needed to establish links between baseline CD8+ expansion and response. Unlike mouse skin, where gammadelta T cells dominate, normal human skin contains resident alphabeta T cells that get sequenced too, which complicates analysis of the scalp TCR repertoire. TCR sequences shared between patients were less clear than in mice, possibly partly because of HLA diversity in the patient population. During tofacitinib treatment, many expanded lesional clones stuck around in both scalp and blood, and this persistence may partly explain why relapse happens after treatment is stopped.

Receptor libraries were prepared by the immunoSEQ multiplex PCR assay. For TCR sequencing, RNA was extracted from every sample and reverse transcribed into cDNA to serve as template. SuperScript III was used for first-strand cDNA synthesis, primed with a 2:1 mix of oligo-dT and random hexamers. A synthetic immune receptor repertoire was used to gauge amplification bias, and whatever bias remained was removed computationally. As for how the authors treated the data: After raw reads were preprocessed to remove errors, the CDR3 was defined following IMGT conventions as running from the conserved cysteine to phenylalanine. Clonality was calculated as 1 minus Shannon entropy normalized by log2 of the number of productive unique TCRs. Whether each scalp clone was CD4 or CD8 was inferred by checking scalp TCRbeta sequences against the CD4 and CD8 repertoires from sorted blood. The source is immuneACCESS, and TCRdb retained only in-frame sequences with V and J called. Part of the clones is not carried over; for the studies checked, unresolved V genes explain less than half of this, and the remainder is unexplained. The D gene and trimming were derived from the DNA, and the V and J assignments and clone size from that table. The sample table records some 220,000 clones; 50% to 60% of these occur just once. The top ten hold more than 1.5% of the sample.

What the time point label conveys for this sample: about 4 weeks on oral tofacitinib. This sample's treatment or condition label indicates: oral pan-JAK inhibitor, 5-10 mg twice daily. Lesional scalp punch biopsies and peripheral blood were collected from alopecia areata patients. PBMCs were separated by density centrifugation and stained for CD3, CD4 and CD8, after which CD4+ and CD8+ T cells were sorted on a FACSAria. The CDR3 numbers 13 residues from cysteine through phenylalanine. Only the CDR3 region is kept as DNA, spanning 39 bases read in frame from base 1. CDR1 and CDR2, per the germline V gene, are MNHEY and SVGAGI. The V end gives up 4 bases and the J end 7 bases, leaving 2 bases in the junction not matched to a gene.

The receptor comes from a human donor with alopecia areata. The chain is made from TRBV6-5 and TRBJ2-2; a stretch of 8 junction bases matches TRBD1. Sequencing was performed on CD4+ T cells sorted from blood, taken at week 4, from a patient treated with tofacitinib. Here the CDR3 is given as CASSSQGVGELFF. The DNA sequence reads TGTGCCAGCAGTTCACAGGGGGTCGGGGAGCTGTTTTTT.